This record looks at one TCR beta chain sequence and its context. These data originate in a study of blood T cell repertoires in COVID-19. Study as a whole: The cDNA or gDNA used as material had been derived from T cells, B-cell-depleted T cells, or PBMCs.

Here immunoSEQ multiplex PCR was the method, and the copy in TCRdb shows in-frame clones only, minus some. The sample includes 250,000 to 300,000 clones, approximately 85% seen only once; the top ten take over 1.5%. V was shortened by 5 bases and J by 0 bases, with 14 bases between the two germline ends. The CDR3 spans 17 residues. Germline V CDR1 and CDR2: MNHNY, SVGAGI (reference sequence). Recruits, aged about 18 to 95 years, lived in 20 to 30 US areas. Recovered status in Cohort 3 required two negative PCRs, clearance, or symptom resolution. The TCR was taken from a woman in her forties or fifties who had recovered from COVID-19. The V gene is TRBV6-6, the J gene TRBJ2-6; D gene unclear. Sequencing was carried out using PBMCs or T cells enriched from blood (not recorded which). The CDR3 DNA is TGTGCCAGCAGTCTTATTCCCGCTAACTCTGGGGCCAACGTCCTGACTTTC. Translated, it gives CASSLIPANSGANVLTF.